A single sample is the source of the 25 T cell receptor beta chains below, sequenced in a study of control samples from healthy donors and cancer patients. TCRdb's table, derived via immunoSEQ multiplex PCR, lists solely in-frame clones and lacks some. The sample has 40,000 to 45,000 clones, about three quarters seen once. The sample taken for sequencing was formalin-fixed, paraffin-embedded tissue. These receptors were taken from a male donor with melanoma.

V and J are TRBV30 and TRBJ2-5; D might be TRBD2 (6 bases). In germline, CDR1 is GTSNPN, CDR2 SVGIG (reference sequence). V gave up 2 bases and J gave up 2 bases, with 15 bases separating them. CDR3 length: 15 amino acids. The CDR3 sequence: CAWSRGSGRQETQYF. In nucleotides, the CDR3 is TGTGCCTGGAGTCGGGGGAGCGGCCGACAAGAGACCCAGTACTTC.

The chain is built from TRBV5-4 and TRBJ2-3; the D gene is possibly TRBD1 (6 bases). The CDR3 runs 13 residues. V gave up 9 bases and J gave up 4 bases, with 15 bases separating them. Germline V CDR1 and CDR2: SGHNT, YYREEE (reference sequence). CDR3 sequence (DNA): TGTGCCACCGAACTTAAGGGGGCAGATACGCAGTATTTT. Translation: CATELKGADTQYF.

The chain is built from TRBV6-6 and TRBJ1-5; the D gene is possibly TRBD1 (6 bases). This CDR3 comprises 15 residues. CDR1 and CDR2 (germline): MNHNY, SVGAGI (reference sequence). V was cut by 1 base and J by 2 bases, with 9 bases left in between. CDR3 in DNA: TGTGCCAGCAGTTACTTCAAGGGGGGCAATCAGCCCCAGCATTTT. This sequence encodes CASSYFKGGNQPQHF.

This rearrangement joins TRBV28 to TRBJ1-5; D is unclear. Germline lookup yields CDR1 MDHEN and CDR2 SYDVKM. The ends were cut back, 3 bases at V and 6 bases at J, with 6 bases in the middle. The CDR3 is 12 residues long. The CDR3 spells CASSLGFQPQHF. The CDR3 region has the DNA TGTGCCAGCAGTTTGGGTTTTCAGCCCCAGCATTTT.

Turning to this clone: A single base separates this from a much larger clone, so it may be a read error. Additional DNA sequences in this sample encode the identical CDR3. The CDR3 is CASSLGGSGSASYGYTF. CDR3 nucleotide sequence: TGTGCCAGCAGCTTAGGTGGTTCTGGGTCGGCTAGCTATGGCTACACTTTC. This sequence joins TRBV7-2 and TRBJ1-2; D is undetermined. The germline CDR1 and CDR2 sequences are SGHTA and FQGNSA. The CDR3 length is 17 residues.

As to this clone: This specimen includes other DNA sequences encoding the same CDR3. The J gene is TRBJ2-6, the V gene TRBV5-1; tentative D call: TRBD1 (5 bases). This CDR3 is 14 amino acids long. CDR1 is SGHRS and CDR2 is YFSETQ in the germline V gene. Trimming took off 4 bases at V and 3 bases at J, with 8 bases between the two ends. CDR3 amino acids: CASSETVGANVLTF. CDR3 coding DNA: TGCGCCAGCAGCGAGACAGTTGGGGCCAACGTCCTGACTTTC.

This clone was observed a handful of times. The chain links TRBV27 to TRBJ2-5; TRBD1 aligns across 9 bases. The germline CDR1 and CDR2 sequences are MNHEY and SMNVEV (reference sequence). The trim removed 9 bases at V and 0 bases at J, leaving 8 bases unmatched. CDR3 length equals 15 residues. The DNA of the CDR3 is TGTGCCAGTTCCCGGGACAGGGCTAACCAAGAGACCCAGTACTTC. It translates to CASSRDRANQETQYF.

The chain couples TRBV28 to TRBJ1-2, with D hard to call. This CDR3 spans 13 amino acids. Trimming took 3 bases from V and 3 from J, leaving 8 bases between them. The V gene's germline CDR1 is MDHEN and CDR2 SYDVKM. The CDR3 region is CASSFGSYYGYTF. CDR3 coding DNA: TGTGCCAGCAGTTTCGGTTCATACTATGGCTACACCTTC.

This chain joins TRBV2 and TRBJ2-7; D possibly corresponds to TRBD1 (6 bases). This CDR3 comprises 16 residues. Germline values: CDR1 SNHLY, CDR2 FYNNEI. Trimming left V 2 bases short and J 0 bases short, with 14 bases between. The CDR3 region has the DNA TGTGCCAGCAGTGAAATCCGGGACACCCTCTCCTACGAGCAGTACTTC. Translation: CASSEIRDTLSYEQYF.

This clone was picked up one time. The chain employs TRBV29-1 and TRBJ1-4, with D uncertain. The germline V and J ends were trimmed by 7 bases and 11 bases, with 20 bases remaining between them. CDR1 and CDR2 (germline): SQVTM, ANQGSEA. The CDR3 spans 13 residues. In DNA, the CDR3 is TGCAGCGCCATGACGGGGAGTGCTGGGAAACTGTTTTTT. Residues: CSAMTGSAGKLFF.

The V gene is TRBV5-1, the J gene TRBJ2-6, with D tentatively TRBD1 (5 bases). From germline, CDR1 is SGHRS and CDR2 YFSETQ. CDR3 length: 15 amino acids. V dropped 4 bases and J dropped 0 bases, with 8 bases sitting between them. CDR3: CASSVTVSGANVLTF. CDR3 DNA: TGCGCCAGCAGCGTGACAGTCTCTGGGGCCAACGTCCTGACTTTC.

V usage is TRBV20-1 and J usage is TRBJ2-1; no definite D call. Germline loops: CDR1 DFQATT, CDR2 SNEGSKA (reference sequence). V dropped 6 bases and J dropped 9 bases, with 12 bases sitting between them. The CDR3 spans 11 residues. The CDR3: CSATPSTEQFF. CDR3 nucleotide sequence: TGCAGTGCCACCCCCTCCACTGAGCAGTTCTTC.

The chain combines TRBV15 with TRBJ2-7; 12 nucleotides align to TRBD1. The CDR3 is 15 residues long. Trimming took 2 bases from V and 4 from J; bases not matched to a gene: 3. From germline, CDR1 is LNHNV and CDR2 YYDKDF (reference sequence). DNA of the CDR3: TGTGCCACCAGCAGACAGGGACAGGGGGCATACGAGCAGTACTTC. The encoded protein is CATSRQGQGAYEQYF.

The chain joins TRBV2 to TRBJ1-2, with a weak D call TRBD1 (5 bases). V shed 6 bases and J shed 0 bases, with 20 bases lying between them. This CDR3 is built from 17 residues. CDR1 is SNHLY and CDR2 is FYNNEI in the germline V gene. CDR3 DNA: TGTGCCAGCAGCTTTGGGGCCCCAACCATTGCTAACTATGGCTACACCTTC. This codes for CASSFGAPTIANYGYTF.

The chain couples TRBV27 to TRBJ2-3, with D perhaps matching TRBD2 (6 bases). Per the germline V gene, CDR1 is MNHEY and CDR2 is SMNVEV (reference sequence). CDR3 length: 15 residues. The ends were cut back, 5 bases at V and 2 bases at J, with 14 bases in the middle. The CDR3 loop reads CASSLTRGSTDTQYF. CDR3 DNA: TGTGCCAGCAGTCTGACTAGAGGGTCCACAGATACGCAGTATTTT.

This chain uses TRBV29-1 with TRBJ2-5; D is ambiguous. CDR1 and CDR2 (germline): SQVTM, ANQGSEA. Trimming left V 3 bases short and J 5 bases short, with 7 bases between. This CDR3 comprises 11 residues. In nucleotides, the CDR3 is TGCAGCGTTGAGAACCCGGAGACCCAGTACTTC. It yields the protein CSVENPETQYF.

This clone was detected only a few times. The rearrangement links TRBV3-1 (or the pseudogene TRBV3-2) to TRBJ2-3; 8 positions match TRBD2. Germline-derived CDR1 and CDR2 are LGHDT and YNNKEL (reference sequence). The CDR3 has 16 amino acids. V lost 2 bases to trimming and J lost 3 bases; unmatched junction nucleotides: 7. The CDR3 coding sequence is TGTGCCAGCAGCCAAAGTGCGGGAGGTGCAACAGATACGCAGTATTTT. It translates to CASSQSAGGATDTQYF.

This clone has more than one count but fewer than ten. The chain combines TRBV2 with TRBJ2-7; possibly TRBD1 for D (6 bases). The CDR3 contains 12 residues. V was shortened by 6 bases and J by 5 bases, with 11 bases between the two germline ends. Germline CDR1 is SNHLY and CDR2 is FYNNEI. For the CDR3, the DNA is TGTGCCAGCAGGAGACAGGCTAACGAGCAGTACTTC. This translates into CASRRQANEQYF.

This clone has a handful of counts. The V gene is TRBV7-9, the J gene TRBJ2-1; D remains ambiguous. Germline V CDR1 and CDR2: SEHNR, FQNEAQ (reference sequence). Trimming took off 0 bases at V and 5 bases at J, with 2 bases between the two ends. The CDR3 is 12 residues long. Written as DNA, the CDR3 is TGTGCCAGCAGCTTAGCAGACAATGAGCAGTTCTTC. This encodes CASSLADNEQFF.

On this clone: This sample includes further DNA sequences coding for the same CDR3. The V call is TRBV2, the J call TRBJ2-1; 9 nucleotides match TRBD2. The J segment lost 0 bases and the V segment lost 5 bases, leaving 5 bases of the junction unmatched. The CDR3 is 16 amino acids. Germline lookup yields CDR1 SNHLY and CDR2 FYNNEI. CDR3 DNA: TGTGCCAGCAGTCGGCTAGCGGGAAGCTCCTACAATGAGCAGTTCTTC. This gives the protein CASSRLAGSSYNEQFF.

This chain connects TRBV28 to TRBJ2-7; perhaps TRBD2 as D (5 bases). The CDR3 totals 14 residues. The germline V gene encodes CDR1 MDHEN and CDR2 SYDVKM. Trimming left V 6 bases short and J 4 bases short, with 16 bases between. The CDR3 DNA reads TGTGCCAGCAGCCCCCCCCGAGGGCTTTACGAGCAGTACTTC. Residues: CASSPPRGLYEQYF.

The chain links TRBV28 to TRBJ1-2; 9 bases are a match to TRBD1. Per germline, CDR1 MDHEN and CDR2 SYDVKM. This CDR3 contains 16 residues. The J segment lost 7 bases and the V segment lost 3 bases, leaving 12 bases of the junction unmatched. As DNA, the CDR3 is TGTGCCAGCAGTTTTGACCGGACAGGGGTTTTTCTTGGCTACACCTTC. Amino acids: CASSFDRTGVFLGYTF.

This clone was observed many times. This rearrangement joins TRBV14 to TRBJ2-3, with unresolved D. The CDR3 sequence is 12 residues long. V dropped 4 bases and J dropped 2 bases, with 4 bases sitting between them. Germline CDR1 SGHDN, CDR2 FVKESK. The CDR3 nucleotides read TGTGCCAGCAGCCTTAACACAGATACGCAGTATTTT. Its translation: CASSLNTDTQYF.

The chain employs TRBV20-1 and TRBJ2-1; unclear D gene. Germline values: CDR1 DFQATT, CDR2 SNEGSKA (reference sequence). Trimming took off 3 bases at V and 9 bases at J, with 9 bases between the two ends. The CDR3 totals 11 residues. The CDR3 protein is CSASQSSEQFF. In nucleotides, the CDR3 is TGCAGTGCTAGCCAGTCCAGTGAGCAGTTCTTC.

CDR3 DNA sequence: TGTGCCAGCAGCCAAGCAGCGTACAAGGAGACCCAGTACTTC. It translates to CASSQAAYKETQYF. The rearrangement uses TRBV14 and TRBJ2-5; D unclear. The V end was cut by 1 base, the J end by 5 bases, with 11 bases between. From germline, CDR1 is SGHDN and CDR2 FVKESK. The CDR3 covers 14 residues.